Following are 29 T cell receptor beta chains from one sample sequenced in a study of T cell clonality in common variable immunodeficiency. These receptors are not linked to any known antigen. Regarding the study as a whole: Reportedly, TCR beta sequences from common variable immunodeficiency showed fewer deletions and N-nucleotide insertions.

Sequencing was performed with immunoSEQ multiplex PCR; in TCRdb, only in-frame clones are kept and a portion is missing. Found here are some 19,000 clones, no singletons; the ten largest cover 24%. The sample was peripheral blood mononuclear cells. The source is a human donor with common variable immunodeficiency.

In this sample, this clone turned up a few times. The read ends 3 residues before the CDR3 terminus; that terminus is restored from the germline J gene. The chain uses TRBV11-3 and TRBJ2-1; 7 positions match TRBD1. The CDR3 spans 15 residues. The V gene's germline CDR1 is SGHNT and CDR2 YENEEA. The ends lost 3 bases at V and 2 bases at J; junction bases unmatched: 4. The CDR3 here is CASSFDRATYNEQFF. CDR3 DNA, as far as it was read: TGTGCCAGCAGCTTCGACAGGGCCACCTACAATGAG. The full variable domain, rest sourced from reference TRBV11-3 and TRBJ2-1, is EAGVVQSPRYKIIEKKQPVAFWCNPISGHNTLYWYLQNLGQGPELLIRYENEEAVDDSQLPKDRFSAERLKGVDSTLKIQPAELGDSAVYLCASSFDRATYNEQFFGPGTRLTVL.

This clone was picked up a small number of times. The CDR3 extends 3 residues past the end of the read, so its final part is completed from the germline J gene. This chain joins TRBV29-1 and TRBJ2-3, with D possibly being TRBD1 (6 bases). The CDR3 is made up of 14 amino acids. The V end was cut by 4 bases, the J end by 2 bases, with 13 bases between. Germline V CDR1 and CDR2: SQVTM, ANQGSEA. CDR3 DNA, as far as it was read: TGCAGCGTTGTAGCCGGACAGTACACAGATACG. Protein product: CSVVAGQYTDT. The whole CDR3 protein reads CSVVAGQYTDTQYF.

Only a few counts were recorded for this clone. The CDR3 end is not reached by the read, which stops 3 residues before it; the germline J gene fills it in. V and J are TRBV18 and TRBJ2-5; tentatively, D is TRBD1 (6 bases). In germline, CDR1 is KGHSH, CDR2 LQKENI. V lost 3 bases to trimming and J lost 2 bases, with 10 bases between them. The CDR3 totals 14 residues. CDR3 amino acids: CASSPTGHQETQYF. CDR3 DNA (partial): TGTGCCAGCTCACCCACGGGACATCAAGAGACC.

This clone was seen at least ten times. The CDR3 goes on 3 residues after the read ends, and that part is filled in from the germline J gene. This chain links TRBV29-1 with TRBJ1-2, with D possibly matching TRBD1 (5 bases). The CDR3 runs to 13 residues. Looked up from germline, CDR1 is SQVTM and CDR2 is ANQGSEA. Deletions cut 7 bases from V and 2 bases from J, with 14 bases between. Incomplete CDR3 DNA: TGCAGCGGCGGGGGGGTTTCAAACTATGGC. It codes for CSGGGVSNYG. The full CDR3 protein reads CSGGGVSNYGYTF.

This clone has more than one count but fewer than ten. Coverage ceases 3 residues before the CDR3 finishes, and the germline J gene fills in the end. The chain couples TRBV18 to TRBJ2-3, with TRBD2 matching over 11 bases. In germline, CDR1 is KGHSH, CDR2 LQKENI. The CDR3 has 15 amino acids. Losses at the gene ends were 5 bases for V and 4 bases for J; bases not matched to a gene: 5. CDR3 DNA (partial): TGTGCCAGCTCATCGACTAGCGGGGTTGCAGATACG. Residues: CASSSTSGVADT. The whole CDR3 sequence reads CASSSTSGVADTQYF.

There are many counts of this clone. The CDR3 end is not reached by the read, which stops 3 residues before it; the germline J gene fills it in. The V call is TRBV7-2, the J call TRBJ1-3, with 7 positions matching TRBD1. The V gene's germline CDR1 is SGHTA and CDR2 FQGNSA. The CDR3 totals 15 residues. V lost 5 bases and J lost 2; bases outside the gene matches: 6. This CDR3 reads CASSPTTGPGNTIYF. Incomplete CDR3 DNA: TGTGCCAGCAGCCCCACGACAGGGCCTGGAAACACC.

This clone showed up many times. Read coverage stops 3 residues before the CDR3 terminus; the germline J gene supplies the remainder. This chain uses TRBV7-2 with TRBJ2-7; D is unresolved. Trimming removed 3 bases at V and 3 bases at J, with 9 bases between. This CDR3 comprises 13 residues. Germline V gives CDR1 SGHTA, CDR2 FQGNSA. The sequenced part of the CDR3 DNA is TGTGCCAGCAGCTTCTCTACTGACTACGAG. It specifies CASSFSTDYE. The complete CDR3 protein is CASSFSTDYEQYF.

This clone was found a few times. CDR3 bases read: TGCGCCAGCAGCTTGGCCCCCGAGGCAACCGCTAACTATGGC. Its protein product is CASSLAPEATANYG. The full CDR3 sequence reads CASSLAPEATANYGYTF. The V call is TRBV5-1, the J call TRBJ1-2, with D unresolved. The CDR3 is cut off 3 residues early in the read; its end comes from the germline J gene. Trimming stripped 0 bases from V and 0 bases from J, with 15 bases between. This CDR3 region has 17 residues. Germline V gene lookup returns CDR1 SGHRS and CDR2 YFSETQ.

In regard to this clone: Read coverage stops 3 residues before the CDR3 terminus; the germline J gene supplies the remainder. The rearrangement links TRBV18 to TRBJ2-1, with 15 bases aligning to TRBD2. Germline V CDR1 and CDR2: KGHSH, LQKENI. The CDR3 consists of 15 residues. Trimming cost V 6 bases and J 7 bases; bases outside gene matches: 4. The CDR3 loop is CASSLGLAGGNEQFF. The part of the CDR3 DNA that was read is TGTGCCAGCTCGCTAGGACTAGCGGGAGGGAATGAG.

At least ten counts were recorded for this clone. The read ends 3 residues early relative to the CDR3; the germline J gene fills the gap. The chain employs TRBV19 and TRBJ1-2; 7 bases fit TRBD1. Trimming cost V 0 bases and J 2 bases; bases outside gene matches: 9. The CDR3 extends over 17 amino acids. CDR1 is LNHDA and CDR2 is SQIVND in the germline V gene (reference sequence). The CDR3 loop is CASSIDLSTGINYGYTF. The DNA read from the CDR3 is TGTGCCAGTAGTATAGACCTATCGACAGGGATCAACTATGGC.

This clone was seen only a few times. The sequence runs out 3 residues before the end of the CDR3; the remainder is reconstructed from the germline J gene. The chain employs TRBV2 and TRBJ2-1; 8 nucleotides agree with TRBD2. CDR3 length: 13 residues. Germline CDR1 and CDR2: SNHLY and FYNNEI. Trimming at V came to 8 bases and at J to 7 bases, leaving 7 bases not matched to a gene. CDR3 loop: CASCPGLVNEQFF. The sequenced CDR3 bases are TGTGCCAGCTGTCCGGGACTAGTAAATGAG.

The sequenced CDR3 bases are TGCGCCAGCAGCTTACGTTGGGGGGAAAATAATTCACCC. It encodes CASSLRWGENNSP. The complete CDR3 sequence is CASSLRWGENNSPLHF. The chain uses TRBV5-1 and TRBJ1-6, with D possibly TRBD1 on 5 matching bases. The read gets to within 3 residues of the CDR3 end, and the germline J gene fills in the rest. This CDR3 has 16 residues. Trimming took 2 bases from V and 5 from J, leaving 14 bases between them. Germline V CDR1 and CDR2: SGHRS, YFSETQ.

This clone was seen more than once but under ten times. The CDR3 end lies 3 residues beyond the end of the read and is filled in from the germline J gene. The V and J genes are TRBV2 and TRBJ2-3; D unresolved. The germline V gene has CDR1 SNHLY and CDR2 FYNNEI. Deletions cut 4 bases from V and 2 bases from J, with 10 bases between. This CDR3 has 14 residues. The CDR3 protein is CASSAVLSTDTQYF. CDR3 DNA, as far as it was read: TGTGCCAGCAGTGCTGTACTCTCCACAGATACG.

Worth noting for this clone: The read gets to within 3 residues of the CDR3 end, and the germline J gene fills in the rest. This chain links TRBV18 with TRBJ2-7, with 10 positions matching TRBD1. The junction had 10 bases not matched to a gene; V was cut back by 2 bases and J by 0 bases. The CDR3 extends over 18 amino acids. Germline V gives CDR1 KGHSH, CDR2 LQKENI. The CDR3 sequence is CASSPGLFRTGGSYEQYF. Incomplete CDR3 DNA: TGTGCCAGCTCACCAGGGTTGTTTAGGACAGGGGGCTCCTACGAG.

With regard to this clone: The CDR3 end falls 3 residues outside the read, so it is completed with the germline J gene. V gene TRBV7-2 combines with J gene TRBJ2-1, with 10 bases lining up with TRBD1. The trim removed 5 bases at V and 3 bases at J, leaving 1 base unmatched. Germline CDR1 SGHTA, CDR2 FQGNSA. The CDR3 has 14 amino acids. CDR3 residues: CASSRTGGYNEQFF. The sequenced CDR3 bases are TGTGCCAGCAGCCGGACAGGGGGCTACAATGAG.

To note about this clone: The read gets to within 3 residues of the CDR3 end, and the germline J gene fills in the rest. The rearrangement joins TRBV2 to TRBJ2-7; weak D call: TRBD1 (5 bases). V was shortened by 11 bases and J by 4 bases, with 15 bases between the two germline ends. The CDR3 has 12 residues. Germline V gene data show CDR1 as SNHLY and CDR2 as FYNNEI. The sequenced part of the CDR3 DNA is TGTGCCCAGAGAGACCAGGGTTACGAG. It specifies CAQRDQGYE. The CDR3 reads in full as CAQRDQGYEQYF. Combining the CDR3 with reference TRBV2 and TRBJ2-7 gives the whole variable domain EPEVTQTPSHQVTQMGQEVILRCVPISNHLYFYWYRQILGQKVEFLVSFYNNEISEKSEIFDDQFSVERPDGSNFTLKIRSTKLEDSAMYFCAQRDQGYEQYFGPGTRLTVT.

This clone was picked up many times. The read is 3 residues too short to cover the CDR3 end, so that end is filled in from the germline J gene. This chain connects TRBV20-1 to TRBJ2-1; D not certain. The CDR3 runs 15 residues. The V gene's germline CDR1 is DFQATT and CDR2 SNEGSKA (reference sequence). Deletions cut 3 bases from V and 9 bases from J, with 21 bases between. The CDR3 protein is CSASLPAWSHGEQFF. The CDR3 bases that were read are TGCAGTGCTAGTTTACCAGCGTGGTCCCATGGTGAG.

A note on this clone: The missing CDR3 end, 3 residues past where the read stops, is filled in from the germline J gene. The chain has TRBV7-2 and TRBJ2-1; D unclear. Germline V gene sequence: CDR1 SGHTA, CDR2 FQGNSA. The CDR3 is 13 amino acids. Trimming stripped 1 base from V and 7 bases from J, with 8 bases between. The DNA read from the CDR3 is TGTGCCAGCAGCTTAGAGAACCAGAATGAG. Translation gives CASSLENQNE. The entire CDR3 protein reads CASSLENQNEQFF.

This clone appeared many times. The CDR3 extends 3 residues past the end of the read, so its final part is completed from the germline J gene. The chain carries TRBV20-1 and TRBJ1-4; 7 bases match TRBD1. The junction had 11 bases not matched to a gene; V was cut back by 0 bases and J by 7 bases. In germline, CDR1 is DFQATT, CDR2 SNEGSKA (reference sequence). The CDR3 is made up of 16 amino acids. The CDR3: CSARDSEGGSFEKLFF. The covered CDR3 bases are TGCAGTGCTAGAGACTCAGAAGGGGGCTCTTTTGAAAAA.

As concerns this clone: The read stops 3 residues short of the end of the CDR3; the missing end is completed from the germline J gene. V is TRBV7-2 and J is TRBJ1-5; 7 nucleotides align to TRBD1. With 4 bases clipped from V and 4 bases from J, the junction kept 1 base outside the gene matches. Per germline, CDR1 SGHTA and CDR2 FQGNSA. This CDR3 is built from 13 residues. CDR3 DNA (partial): TGTGCCAGCAGCTCGACAGGGAATCAGCCC. Translated, it gives CASSSTGNQP. The entire CDR3 reads CASSSTGNQPQHF.

This clone has more than one count but fewer than ten. The read is 3 residues too short to cover the CDR3 end, so that end is filled in from the germline J gene. The chain joins TRBV7-3 to TRBJ2-7; 9 nucleotides match TRBD1. The CDR3 has 13 amino acids. Germline-derived CDR1 and CDR2 are SGHTA and FQGTGA. V was pared by 3 bases and J by 5 bases, with 2 bases of the junction left unmatched. CDR3 region: CASSLDRGHEQYF. The sequenced CDR3 bases are TGTGCCAGCAGCTTGGACAGGGGCCACGAG. The whole variable domain, filled in from reference TRBV7-3 and TRBJ2-7, reads GAGVSQTPSNKVTEKGKYVELRCDPISGHTALYWYRQSLGQGPEFLIYFQGTGAADDSGLPNDRFFAVRPEGSVSTLKIQRTERGDSAVYLCASSLDRGHEQYFGPGTRLTVT.

This clone was detected a few times. The read terminates 3 residues ahead of where the CDR3 ends, so the germline J gene completes it. J is TRBJ2-5 and V is TRBV7-6; no reliable D call. This CDR3 is 13 amino acids long. CDR1 is SGHVS and CDR2 is FNYEAQ in the germline V gene. V was shortened by 5 bases and J by 3 bases, with 10 bases between the two germline ends. CDR3 protein: CASSPRLEETQYF. The CDR3 DNA, read in part, is TGTGCCAGCAGCCCACGACTGGAAGAGACC. Full variable domain (rest looked up from reference TRBV7-6 and TRBJ2-5): GAGVSQSPRYKVTKRGQDVALRCDPISGHVSLYWYRQALGQGPEFLTYFNYEAQQDKSGLPNDRFSAERPEGSISTLTIQRTEQRDSAMYRCASSPRLEETQYFGPGTRLLVL.

About this clone: The read ends 3 residues before the CDR3 terminus; that terminus is restored from the germline J gene. The gene calls are TRBV19 and TRBJ2-4; tentatively, D is TRBD1 (6 bases). Trimming shortened V by 4 bases and J by 0 bases, and 13 bases separated the two germline ends. This CDR3 has 16 amino acids. From germline, CDR1 is LNHDA and CDR2 SQIVND (reference sequence). CDR3 bases read: TGTGCCAGTAGTACCCGGACAGAACTAGCCAAAAACATT. Encoded protein: CASSTRTELAKNI. The whole CDR3 sequence reads CASSTRTELAKNIQYF.

Notes on this clone: The CDR3 goes on 3 residues after the read ends, and that part is filled in from the germline J gene. This rearrangement joins TRBV20-1 to TRBJ2-7; 7 bases match TRBD1. From germline, CDR1 is DFQATT and CDR2 SNEGSKA (reference sequence). J was trimmed by 4 bases and V by 2 bases; bases with no gene match: 8. This CDR3 is built from 14 residues. CDR3 sequence reads: CSARIQGSSYEQYF. CDR3 DNA (partial): TGCAGTGCTAGAATACAGGGGTCATCTTACGAG.

As to this clone: The CDR3 is cut off 3 residues early in the read; its end comes from the germline J gene. The V gene is TRBV20-1, the J gene TRBJ2-5, with 10 bases identical to TRBD2. V trimming: 3 bases; J trimming: 5 bases; junction bases outside the gene matches: 9. CDR1 is DFQATT and CDR2 is SNEGSKA in the germline V gene (reference sequence). This CDR3 is built from 15 residues. CDR3 sequence reads: CSASNPSGSGETQYF. CDR3 bases read: TGCAGTGCTAGTAATCCTAGCGGGAGTGGGGAGACC.

On this clone itself: The read halts 3 residues ahead of the CDR3 end, with the missing end drawn from the germline J gene. The rearrangement uses TRBV7-6 and TRBJ2-7; D might be TRBD2 (6 bases). Germline V gives CDR1 SGHVS, CDR2 FNYEAQ. Trimming cost V 1 base and J 3 bases, with 13 bases left between them. The CDR3 length is 15 residues. The CDR3 DNA, read in part, is TGTGCCAGCAGCTTAGATAGCGGCTACAACTACGAG. Its translation is CASSLDSGYNYE. The whole CDR3 protein is CASSLDSGYNYEQYF.

Comment on this clone: The read terminates 3 residues ahead of where the CDR3 ends, so the germline J gene completes it. V usage is TRBV7-2 and J usage is TRBJ1-5; no clear D gene. The germline CDR1 and CDR2 sequences are SGHTA and FQGNSA. V lost 4 bases and J lost 9, with 16 bases in between. The CDR3 contains 14 residues. The CDR3 protein is CASSSTPGLVPQHF. The sequenced CDR3 bases are TGTGCCAGCAGCTCCACCCCTGGACTGGTGCCC.

This clone was detected ten times or more. Coverage ceases 3 residues before the CDR3 finishes, and the germline J gene fills in the end. The rearrangement joins TRBV7-6 to TRBJ2-7, with TRBD1 identical over 9 bases. The CDR3 is 16 residues long. Germline trimming cut 3 bases from V and 4 bases from J; bases unmatched to any gene: 10. In germline, CDR1 is SGHVS, CDR2 FNYEAQ. The DNA read from the CDR3 is TGTGCCAGCAGCTTGGTGGAAACAGGGGGCGCGTACGAG. Translated: CASSLVETGGAYE. The full CDR3 sequence reads CASSLVETGGAYEQYF.

This clone was found many times. From the germline J gene comes the end of the CDR3, since the read stops 3 residues before it. The rearrangement links TRBV19 to TRBJ1-5; tentative D call: TRBD1 (5 bases). The germline gives CDR1 LNHDA, CDR2 SQIVND (reference sequence). CDR3 size: 13 residues. Between the trimmed V and J ends, which lost 3 bases and 5 bases, there was a span of 8 bases. The CDR3 sequence: CASSIARDQPQHF. The DNA read from the CDR3 is TGTGCCAGTAGTATCGCCAGGGATCAGCCC.